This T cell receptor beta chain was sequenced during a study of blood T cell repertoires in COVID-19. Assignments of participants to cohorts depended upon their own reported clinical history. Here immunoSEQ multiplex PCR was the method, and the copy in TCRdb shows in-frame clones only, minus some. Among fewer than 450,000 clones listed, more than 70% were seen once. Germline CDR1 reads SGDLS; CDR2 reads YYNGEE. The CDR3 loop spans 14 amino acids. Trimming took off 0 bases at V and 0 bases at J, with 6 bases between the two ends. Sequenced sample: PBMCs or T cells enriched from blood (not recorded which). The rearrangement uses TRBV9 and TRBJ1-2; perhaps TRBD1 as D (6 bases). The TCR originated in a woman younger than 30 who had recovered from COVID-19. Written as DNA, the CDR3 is TGTGCCAGCAGCGTAGGGACAGCTAACTATGGCTACACCTTC. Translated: CASSVGTANYGYTF.